This entry lists 29 T cell receptor beta chains sequenced from one sample in a study of OX40 agonist ivuxolimab in advanced cancers. Sequencing was performed with immunoSEQ multiplex PCR; in TCRdb, only in-frame clones are kept and a portion is missing. Here the sample spans approximately 50,000 clones, around nine tenths being singletons. Sequenced here: CD4+ or CD8+ T cells sorted from blood, sampled in a trial of the OX40 agonist ivuxolimab. The origin of the receptors is an adult with an advanced solid tumor such as melanoma, head and neck, liver or kidney cancer.

This sequence joins TRBV5-1 and TRBJ1-1, with TRBD1 identical over 7 bases. The junction had 14 bases not matched to a gene; V was cut back by 1 base and J by 11 bases. Per germline, CDR1 SGHRS and CDR2 YFSETQ. This CDR3 contains 15 residues. This chain's CDR3 is CASSLQVGTERYAFF. The CDR3 DNA reads as TGCGCCAGCAGCTTGCAAGTAGGGACAGAGAGGTATGCTTTCTTT.

The chain carries TRBV7-3 and TRBJ2-2, with 7 bases lining up with TRBD1. This CDR3 is built from 15 residues. From germline, CDR1 is SGHTA and CDR2 FQGTGA. Trimming cost V 2 bases and J 0 bases; bases outside gene matches: 0. In DNA, the CDR3 is TGTGCCAGCAGCTTAGGACAGGCGAACACCGGGGAGCTGTTTTTT. It encodes CASSLGQANTGELFF.

The chain recombines TRBV30 with TRBJ1-1; D gene unclear. There are 12 residues in the CDR3. CDR1 and CDR2 (germline): GTSNPN, SVGIG (reference sequence). V dropped 0 bases and J dropped 11 bases, with 13 bases sitting between them. CDR3 amino acids: CAWSVLGIMAFF. The CDR3 bases are TGTGCCTGGAGTGTACTGGGGATTATGGCTTTCTTT.

The rearrangement uses TRBV6-5 and TRBJ1-3; TRBD1 matches 7 bases. Germline lookup yields CDR1 MNHEY and CDR2 SVGAGI. The CDR3 is 15 residues long. With V trimmed by 2 bases and J by 0 bases, 1 base remained unmatched. CDR3 in amino acids: CASSYDRDSGNTIYF. In nucleotides, the CDR3 is TGTGCCAGCAGTTACGACAGGGACTCTGGAAACACCATATATTTT.

The rearrangement uses TRBV7-3 and TRBJ2-3; D is possibly TRBD2 (5 bases). CDR3 length: 16 amino acids. Trimming took off 2 bases at V and 1 base at J, with 13 bases between the two ends. CDR1 SGHTA and CDR2 FQGTGA come from the germline V gene. The CDR3 nucleotides are TGTGCCAGCAGCTTAGGTCTCCTAGCCGGCACAGATACGCAGTATTTT. This encodes CASSLGLLAGTDTQYF.

V and J are TRBV5-1 and TRBJ2-2; 7 bases map to TRBD1. The J segment lost 5 bases and the V segment lost 1 base, leaving 14 bases of the junction unmatched. There are 18 residues in the CDR3. From germline, CDR1 is SGHRS and CDR2 YFSETQ. The CDR3 coding sequence is TGCGCCAGCAGCTTGAATCCCGGACAGGTTGGAATTACCGGGGAGCTGTTTTTT. As protein: CASSLNPGQVGITGELFF.

The CDR3 bases are TGTGCCAGCAGCCTCAGGACAGGAGGAAATATGGAGACCCAGTACTTC. Its translation is CASSLRTGGNMETQYF. The rearrangement uses TRBV9 and TRBJ2-5, with 7 bases matching TRBD1. The J segment lost 5 bases and the V segment lost 4 bases, leaving 14 bases of the junction unmatched. Per germline, CDR1 SGDLS and CDR2 YYNGEE. This CDR3 is 16 amino acids long.

The rearrangement links TRBV19 to TRBJ2-7; TRBD1 agrees at 12 bases. Germline V CDR1 and CDR2: LNHDA, SQIVND (reference sequence). Trimming at V came to 10 bases and at J to 4 bases, leaving 8 bases not matched to a gene. This CDR3 has 14 residues. CDR3 loop: CATRGQGARYEQYF. DNA for the CDR3: TGTGCCACCCGGGGACAGGGGGCCCGGTACGAGCAGTACTTC.

V is TRBV7-2 and J is TRBJ2-7, with a weak D call TRBD1 (5 bases). CDR1 is SGHTA, CDR2 FQGNSA, per germline. With 2 bases removed from V and 5 bases from J, the gap between germline ends came to 7 bases. The CDR3 length is 12 residues. In DNA, the CDR3 is TGTGCCAGCAGCTTACTCAGGGACGAGCAGTACTTC. Protein: CASSLLRDEQYF.

This chain connects TRBV18 to TRBJ2-1; 8 nucleotides agree with TRBD2. The CDR3 length is 15 residues. After removal of 2 bases from V and 3 bases from J, the junction contained 3 bases not matched to a gene. From germline, CDR1 is KGHSH and CDR2 LQKENI. Written as DNA, the CDR3 is TGTGCCAGCTCACCAATGGGACTAGGCTACAATGAGCAGTTCTTC. It yields the protein CASSPMGLGYNEQFF.

V is TRBV5-1 and J is TRBJ1-3; D unclear. The CDR3 consists of 16 residues. The V and J ends lost 4 bases and 0 bases respectively, with 14 bases between them. From germline, CDR1 is SGHRS and CDR2 YFSETQ. CDR3 sequence reads: CASSPSPGISGNTIYF. CDR3 nucleotides: TGCGCCAGCAGCCCGTCCCCCGGAATCTCTGGAAACACCATATATTTT.

V and J are TRBV18 and TRBJ1-3; D unresolved. Looked up from germline, CDR1 is KGHSH and CDR2 is LQKENI. Trimming removed 2 bases from V and 0 bases from J, with 11 bases in between. The CDR3 is 16 amino acids. For the CDR3, the DNA is TGTGCCAGCTCACCAATGGGAATTCGCTCTGGAAACACCATATATTTT. The encoded protein is CASSPMGIRSGNTIYF. The variable domain in full, with the rest retrieved from reference TRBV18 and TRBJ1-3, is NAGVMQNPRHLVRRRGQEARLRCSPMKGHSHVYWYRQLPEEGLKFMVYLQKENIIDESGMPKERFSAEFPKEGPSILRIQQVVRGDSAAYFCASSPMGIRSGNTIYFGEGSWLTVV.

The gene calls are TRBV19 and TRBJ2-1; perhaps TRBD2 as D (5 bases). Germline CDR1 and CDR2: LNHDA and SQIVND (reference sequence). Trimming removed 4 bases from V and 5 bases from J, with 12 bases in between. The CDR3 contains 14 residues. For the CDR3, the DNA is TGTGCCAGTAGTAGAGGGTGGAGTAACAATGAGCAGTTCTTC. Translated, it gives CASSRGWSNNEQFF.

V and J are TRBV27 and TRBJ2-1; D uncertain. V was trimmed by 6 bases and J by 9 bases, leaving 12 bases between them. Germline V gives CDR1 MNHEY, CDR2 SMNVEV (reference sequence). CDR3 length equals 12 residues. DNA for the CDR3: TGTGCCAGCAGGGCTTCCTACGGTGAGCAGTTCTTC. It is translated as CASRASYGEQFF.

The CDR3 loop is CASSQITGFQETQYF. The CDR3, as DNA: TGTGCCAGCAGTCAGATCACAGGGTTCCAAGAGACCCAGTACTTC. This sequence joins TRBV25-1 and TRBJ2-5, with D maybe TRBD1 (6 bases). Trimming cost V 5 bases and J 1 base, with 14 bases left between them. CDR1 is MGHDK, CDR2 SYGVNS, per germline. CDR3 length: 15 amino acids.

The chain carries TRBV29-1 and TRBJ2-5; no firm D call. Between the trimmed V and J ends, which lost 5 bases and 4 bases, there was a span of 14 bases. The CDR3 has 13 residues. Germline values: CDR1 SQVTM, CDR2 ANQGSEA. The CDR3 DNA follows: TGCAGCGTTTCCTCAACCTCACGAGAGACCCAGTACTTC. Its protein is CSVSSTSRETQYF.

In this sample, this clone turned up once. In DNA form, the CDR3 reads TGCAGCGTTGCCCGGGGCGACACTGAAGCTTTCTTT. The encoded protein is CSVARGDTEAFF. The chain recombines TRBV29-1 with TRBJ1-1; D is perhaps TRBD1 (5 bases). From germline, CDR1 is SQVTM and CDR2 ANQGSEA. This CDR3 contains 12 residues. V gave up 4 bases and J gave up 3 bases, with 9 bases separating them.

The V gene is TRBV7-2, the J gene TRBJ2-7; D is perhaps TRBD1 (5 bases). Trimming left V 5 bases short and J 4 bases short, with 12 bases between. The CDR3 extends over 13 amino acids. Germline CDR1 is SGHTA and CDR2 is FQGNSA. The CDR3 DNA reads as TGTGCCAGCAGCGGGCTTAGGGGATACGAGCAGTACTTC. Amino acid sequence: CASSGLRGYEQYF.

The rearrangement links TRBV5-4 to TRBJ1-3; 7 positions match TRBD1. Germline assignment: CDR1 SGHNT and CDR2 YYREEE (reference sequence). CDR3 size: 13 residues. The V and J ends lost 3 bases and 8 bases, in that order; junction bases with no gene match: 5. In DNA form, the CDR3 reads TGTGCCAGCAGCTCGGACAGGCGGCACACCATATATTTT. It specifies CASSSDRRHTIYF.

The rearrangement uses TRBV7-9 and TRBJ2-5, with 10 bases that match TRBD2. Germline V gene data show CDR1 as SEHNR and CDR2 as FQNEAQ (reference sequence). With V trimmed by 8 bases and J by 4 bases, 7 bases remained unmatched. The CDR3 runs 14 residues. The CDR3 DNA reads as TGTGCCAGCCTCCAAGTAGCGGGAGGAGAGACCCAGTACTTC. The encoded protein is CASLQVAGGETQYF.

This clone was detected only once. J is TRBJ2-1 and V is TRBV5-8, with 10 bases fitting TRBD2. The CDR3 totals 16 residues. V lost 4 bases and J lost 6; bases outside the gene matches: 10. The V gene's germline CDR1 is SGHTS and CDR2 YDEGEE. This chain's CDR3 is CASSPTSGRALNEQFF. CDR3 DNA sequence: TGTGCCAGCAGCCCGACCAGCGGGAGGGCCCTCAATGAGCAGTTCTTC. The full variable domain, in which reference TRBV5-8 and TRBJ2-1 provide the parts outside the CDR3, is EAGVTQSPTHLIKTRGQQATLRCSPISGHTSVYWYQQALGLGLQFLLWYDEGEERNRGNFPPRFSGRQFPNYSSELNVNALELEDSALYLCASSPTSGRALNEQFFGPGTRLTVL.

The V call is TRBV29-1, the J call TRBJ1-4; D not certain. The CDR3 has 12 amino acids. Trimming removed 4 bases from V and 4 bases from J, with 7 bases in between. CDR1 is SQVTM and CDR2 is ANQGSEA in the germline V gene. DNA for the CDR3: TGCAGCGTTGTGGAGGTTAATGAAAAACTGTTTTTT. Residues: CSVVEVNEKLFF.

This chain connects TRBV9 to TRBJ2-1; 8 nucleotides agree with TRBD2. J was trimmed by 7 bases and V by 1 base; bases with no gene match: 10. The CDR3 contains 16 residues. Germline assignment: CDR1 SGDLS and CDR2 YYNGEE. DNA for the CDR3: TGTGCCAGCAGCGTATCCGGGACTAGGATGGGTAATGAGCAGTTCTTC. This sequence encodes CASSVSGTRMGNEQFF.

This chain uses TRBV5-1 with TRBJ1-3; tentatively, D is TRBD1 (5 bases). Trimming cost V 0 bases and J 4 bases, with 14 bases left between them. Germline values: CDR1 SGHRS, CDR2 YFSETQ. The CDR3 length is 16 residues. CDR3 loop: CASSLGDQGVGNTIYF. The CDR3 DNA reads as TGCGCCAGCAGCTTGGGCGACCAGGGTGTAGGAAACACCATATATTTT.

The rearrangement uses TRBV12-5 and TRBJ2-7, with a possible D match to TRBD1 (5 bases). The germline V and J ends were trimmed by 4 bases and 5 bases, with 12 bases remaining between them. Germline values: CDR1 LGHNT, CDR2 FRNRAP. This CDR3 region has 13 residues. The CDR3 region has the DNA TGTGCTAGTGGTTCGTCAGGGAATAACGAGCAGTACTTC. It yields the protein CASGSSGNNEQYF.

The gene calls are TRBV9 and TRBJ2-5; no clear D. Between the trimmed V and J ends, which lost 0 bases and 2 bases, there was a span of 14 bases. Germline V gene lookup returns CDR1 SGDLS and CDR2 YYNGEE. CDR3 length: 16 amino acids. The CDR3 sequence is CASSVAVTSTQETQYF. The DNA for the CDR3 is TGTGCCAGCAGCGTAGCTGTGACTTCAACTCAAGAGACCCAGTACTTC.

This chain links TRBV5-1 with TRBJ2-7, with TRBD2 as a possible D gene (7 bases). CDR3 size: 15 residues. Germline V gives CDR1 SGHRS, CDR2 YFSETQ. Trimming stripped 4 bases from V and 3 bases from J, with 17 bases between. Here the CDR3 reads CASSPDGGAYYEQYF. The CDR3 DNA reads as TGCGCCAGCAGCCCCGATGGGGGGGCGTACTACGAGCAGTACTTC. Full variable domain (remainder filled in from reference TRBV5-1 and TRBJ2-7): KAGVTQTPRYLIKTRGQQVTLSCSPISGHRSVSWYQQTPGQGLQFLFEYFSETQRNKGNFPGRFSGRQFSNSRSEMNVSTLELGDSALYLCASSPDGGAYYEQYFGPGTRLTVT.

The chain has TRBV10-3 and TRBJ1-2; 8 bases fit TRBD1. The trim removed 4 bases at V and 8 bases at J, leaving 9 bases unmatched. Germline CDR1 reads ENHRY; CDR2 reads SYGVKD. The CDR3 contains 14 residues. The CDR3 region has the DNA TGTGCCATCAGTGCGGGGACAGGTGGCAGGGGCTACACCTTC. This sequence encodes CAISAGTGGRGYTF.

The chain carries TRBV11-2 and TRBJ2-1; 13 bases align to TRBD2. CDR3 length: 17 residues. Unmatched junction bases numbered 8, after V lost 5 bases and J lost 4 bases. Germline V gene data show CDR1 as SGHAT and CDR2 as FQNNGV. The CDR3 spells CASSPGLAGVGYNEQFF. The CDR3 DNA reads as TGTGCCAGCAGCCCAGGACTAGCGGGAGTCGGATACAATGAGCAGTTCTTC.